One sample yielded the 28 T cell receptor beta chains listed below, sequenced in a study of tumor and adjacent non-tumor tissue in lung cancer. This sample's RNA came from whole unsorted tissue. The library came from three nested PCR rounds adapted from ARM-PCR protocols. TCRdb redid the calling of the multiplex PCR reads with MiXCR, one entry per CDR3 protein. Here the sample spans about 80,000 distinct CDR3 sequences, over 55% being singletons. Input material: lung tumor tissue. The receptors originated from a woman between 35 and 50 years old with non-small cell lung cancer.

Regarding this clonotype: The junction differs from germline at one of its ends, possibly a read error. The V gene is TRBV20-1, the J gene TRBJ2-4; D perhaps matches TRBD2 (6 bases). The length of the CDR3 is 13 residues. Germline V CDR1 and CDR2: DFQATT, SNEGSKA (reference sequence). This chain's CDR3 is CDGGGEEGIIHYF. Written as DNA, the CDR3 is TGCGATGGGGGAGGAGAGGAGGGGATCATTCATTACTTC.

As regards this clonotype: This may come from a read error, since a much larger clone is one base off. The chain recombines TRBV5-4 with TRBJ1-2; TRBD1 might be the D (5 bases). The length of the CDR3 is 16 residues. Germline V gives CDR1 SGHNT, CDR2 YYREEE (reference sequence). The V end was cut by 0 bases, the J end by 5 bases, with 17 bases between. The CDR3 loop reads CASSLEAGMVEYGYTF. DNA for the CDR3: TGTGCCAGCAGCTTGGAGGCAGGGATGGTGGAATATGGCTACACCTTC.

This clonotype has ten or more counts. This sequence joins TRBV7-8 and TRBJ2-5, with a weak D call TRBD2 (5 bases). The V end was cut by 8 bases, the J end by 3 bases, with 10 bases between. This CDR3 contains 12 residues. From germline, CDR1 is SGHVS and CDR2 FQNEAQ. The CDR3 reads CASGREEETQYF. CDR3 nucleotides: TGTGCCAGCGGGAGAGAAGAAGAGACCCAGTACTTC.

About this clonotype itself: A junction end diverges from the germline sequence, so it may reflect a read error. The chain couples TRBV11-2 to TRBJ2-1; TRBD2 might be the D (6 bases). The germline V gene has CDR1 SGHAT and CDR2 FQNNGV. This CDR3 contains 16 residues. Here the CDR3 DNA reads TGTGCTAGCAGCATGACACTAGCTGCACTGTACAATGAACAGTTCTTC. Its protein is CASSMTLAALYNEQFF.

With respect to this clonotype: This likely comes from a read error, as the CDR3 has no conserved phenylalanine or tryptophan at its end. The chain combines TRBV4-1 with TRBJ2-1; D possibly corresponds to TRBD2 (6 bases). The CDR3 covers 15 residues. V lost 1 base, J lost 10 bases, and 17 bases lay in between. The germline CDR1 and CDR2 sequences are MGHRA and YSYEKL. The DNA of the CDR3 is TGCGCCAGCAGCCAAGGGAACGGGAGAGCGTCGGAGCAGTTCTCC. Encoded protein: CASSQGNGRASEQFS.

About this clonotype itself: The junction and the germline gene differ at one end; a read error may be behind it. The CDR3 sequence: CPSSVFAGRDTQYF. CDR3 coding DNA: TGTCCCAGCAGTGTCTTTGCCGGCAGAGATACGCAGTATTTT. This chain links TRBV6-5 with TRBJ2-3; D is unclear. Per the germline V gene, CDR1 is MNHEY and CDR2 is SVGAGI. The CDR3 has 14 amino acids.

About this clonotype: This likely comes from a read error, as the CDR3 has no conserved phenylalanine or tryptophan at its end. J is TRBJ2-6 and V is TRBV6-5, with D unclear. V shed 7 bases and J shed 0 bases, with 10 bases lying between them. Germline CDR1 and CDR2: MNHEY and SVGAGI. The CDR3 runs 15 residues. The CDR3 DNA sequence: TGTGCCAGCAACCGCGGTCTCTCTGGGGCCAACGTCCTGACTTTA. This encodes CASNRGLSGANVLTL.

Turning to this clonotype: Because it lacks the conserved phenylalanine or tryptophan at the end, this CDR3 is likely a read error. The DNA is left out, because the CDR3 cannot be placed on it with certainty; the CDR3 is given as TCRdb lists it. The chain uses TRBV6-1 and TRBJ2-7; whether TRBD1, the table's D call, matches the DNA was not checked. CDR1 and CDR2 from the germline V gene are MNHNS and SASEGT. Termini included, the CDR3 measures 15 amino acids. CDR3 sequence reads: CASSDHRGGNSEHYL.

The sample holds one count of this clonotype. The conserved phenylalanine or tryptophan normally closing the CDR3 is absent here, so this likely arose from a read error. V and J are TRBV20-1 and TRBJ1-2, with D unclear. The CDR3 spans 13 residues. Looked up from germline, CDR1 is DFQATT and CDR2 is SNEGSKA (reference sequence). Trimming pared 3 bases from V and 10 bases from J, leaving 18 bases between. This CDR3 is CSASTDSVGDYTS. CDR3 bases: TGCAGTGCTAGTACGGATTCCGTTGGAGACTACACCTCC.

This clonotype was counted only a few times. One base away lies a much larger clone, so this may be a sequencing read error. The chain recombines TRBV5-4 with TRBJ2-3, with D possibly being TRBD2 (5 bases). This CDR3 has 14 amino acids. Trimming cost V 4 bases and J 7 bases, with 16 bases left between them. CDR1 is SGHNT, CDR2 YYREEE, per germline (reference sequence). The CDR3, as DNA: TGTGCCAGCAGCGTCCCAGAGGGTCAGCATACGCAGTATTTT. It yields the protein CASSVPEGQHTQYF.

V gene TRBV11-2 combines with J gene TRBJ2-5, with D possibly being TRBD1 (5 bases). Germline CDR1 SGHAT, CDR2 FQNNGV. The CDR3 spans 15 residues. Deletions cut 7 bases from V and 4 bases from J, with 19 bases between. The CDR3 here is CASTKFVQARETQYF. In DNA form, the CDR3 reads TGTGCCAGCACTAAATTCGTACAGGCACGAGAGACCCAGTACTTC. Looking up the rest from reference TRBV11-2 and TRBJ2-5 gives the full variable domain: EAGVAQSPRYKIIEKRQSVAFWCNPISGHATLYWYQQILGQGPKLLIQFQNNGVVDDSQLPKDRFSAERLKGVDSTLKIQPAKLEDSAVYLCASTKFVQARETQYFGPGTRLLVL.

About this clonotype: At one boundary the junction diverges from the germline segment, which might be a read error. The chain recombines TRBV4-1 with TRBJ2-5; D tentatively reads TRBD1 or TRBD2 (5 bases each). The CDR3 totals 17 residues. Germline V lookup: CDR1 MGHRA, CDR2 YSYEKL. This CDR3 reads CASSQIRETDYQETQYF. The CDR3 DNA follows: TGCGCCAGCAGCCAAATTCGTGAGACAGACTATCAAGAGACCCAATACTTC.

This clonotype was seen ten or more times. The chain joins TRBV7-2 to TRBJ2-3; maybe TRBD2 (6 bases). The CDR3 runs 13 residues. Trimming cost V 8 bases and J 7 bases, with 16 bases left between them. Germline V gene data show CDR1 as SGHTA and CDR2 as FQGNSA. CDR3 bases: TGTGCCAGCCTTAGGACTAATACAAATACGCAGTATTTT. Translating it yields CASLRTNTNTQYF.

The count of this clonotype is one. Possible read error: a much larger clone is one base away. This sequence joins TRBV28 and TRBJ2-2, with TRBD2 matching 7 bases. CDR1 is MDHEN and CDR2 is SYDVKM in the germline V gene. This CDR3 is 11 amino acids long. In nucleotides, the CDR3 is TGCGTCCCCATATGGGGCGGGGGGCTGTTTTTT. This codes for CVPIWGGGLFF.

The J gene is TRBJ2-7, the V gene TRBV29-1; D unclear. Per the germline V gene, CDR1 is SQVTM and CDR2 is ANQGSEA. Trimming removed 4 bases at V and 3 bases at J, with 10 bases between. The CDR3 length is 12 residues. CDR3 in DNA: TGCAGCGTTGTGCCAGTTAGCTACGAGCAGTACTTC. It yields the protein CSVVPVSYEQYF.

Worth noting for this clonotype: One end of the junction fails to match germline, which may point to a read error. This chain uses TRBV29-1 with TRBJ2-4; no clear D gene. CDR3 size: 12 residues. Germline lookup yields CDR1 SQVTM and CDR2 ANQGSEA. CDR3: CCVGRVENIQYF. The CDR3 DNA follows: TGCTGCGTTGGTCGTGTCGAAAACATTCAGTATTTC.

To note about this clonotype: A junction end diverges from the germline sequence, so it may reflect a read error. The V and J genes are TRBV11-2 and TRBJ2-1; D possibly matches TRBD1 or TRBD2 (6 bases each). The germline gives CDR1 SGHAT, CDR2 FQNNGV. The length of the CDR3 is 14 residues. This CDR3 reads CAGSVTGAVNEQSF. The CDR3 DNA follows: TGTGCCGGCAGCGTGACGGGGGCAGTCAATGAGCAATCCTTC. Using reference TRBV11-2 and TRBJ2-1 for the parts outside the CDR3, the full variable domain is EAGVAQSPRYKIIEKRQSVAFWCNPISGHATLYWYQQILGQGPKLLIQFQNNGVVDDSQLPKDRFSAERLKGVDSTLKIQPAKLEDSAVYLCAGSVTGAVNEQSFGPGTRLTVL.

Worth noting for this clonotype: A junction end diverges from the germline sequence, so it may reflect a read error. The V and J genes are TRBV6-5 and TRBJ1-4, with 8 bases identical to TRBD1. The CDR3 has 16 residues. Looked up from germline, CDR1 is MNHEY and CDR2 is SVGAGI. CDR3 bases: TGTGCCAGCAGCCCAACAGGGGGTTCGACTAATGAAAAAGTGTTTTTT. This translates into CASSPTGGSTNEKVFF.

The sample holds one count of this clonotype. A junction boundary mismatches the germline segment, possibly from a read error. CDR3 sequence (DNA): TGTGCCTGCAGTTCCCGCCCCGGGGGGTACAATGAGCAGTTCTTC. Protein product: CACSSRPGGYNEQFF. The V gene is TRBV11-3, the J gene TRBJ2-1; 7 positions agree with TRBD2. This CDR3 is built from 15 residues. Germline V CDR1 and CDR2: SGHNT, YENEEA.

On this clonotype: Likely a read error: the CDR3 ends without its conserved phenylalanine or tryptophan. The limits of the CDR3 on the DNA are not certain, so only TCRdb's listed CDR3 is given. The V and J genes are TRBV12-3 or TRBV12-4 and TRBJ1-6; whether TRBD1, the table's D call, matches the DNA was not checked. The CDR3 numbers 12 amino acids, ends counted. The CDR3 loop reads CASSVRGSPPHP.

Concerning this clonotype itself: The conserved final phenylalanine or tryptophan is absent from the CDR3, which likely points to a read error. This chain uses TRBV4-1 with TRBJ1-5, with D unclear. The V end lost 1 base, the J end lost 2 bases, and 6 bases lay between the germline ends. The V gene's germline CDR1 is MGHRA and CDR2 YSYEKL. The CDR3 is 14 amino acids. CDR3 DNA: TGCGCCAGCAGCCAAGGACCCCGCAATCAGCCCCAGCATCTT. Its protein is CASSQGPRNQPQHL.

Details on this clonotype: This may be a read error: a much more frequent sequence differs by one nucleotide. The chain employs TRBV1 and TRBJ2-1; the listed D gene, TRBD2, was not tested against the DNA. TRBV1 is a pseudogene. CDR3 length: 17 amino acids. The CDR3, as DNA: TGCACCAGCAGCCTCTACTTTAGCAGGAGTGGTGGCCCTGAGCAGTTCTTC. It encodes CTSSLYFSRSGGPEQFF.

As regards this clonotype: It is likely a read error, because the conserved phenylalanine at the end of the CDR3 is missing. The chain recombines TRBV6-1 with TRBJ2-7; TRBD1 matches at 7 bases. V trimming: 6 bases; J trimming: 4 bases; junction bases outside the gene matches: 3. The CDR3 has 12 amino acids. Germline V gene data show CDR1 as MNHNS and CDR2 as SASEGT. The CDR3 nucleotides read TGTGCCAGCAGACAGGGGTCATACGAGCAGTACCTA. This translates into CASRQGSYEQYL.

Note on this clonotype: One junction end does not reproduce the germline sequence, and a read error may be involved. The V gene is TRBV14, the J gene TRBJ2-2; D perhaps matches TRBD2 (5 bases). CDR3 length: 14 residues. Germline loops: CDR1 SGHDN, CDR2 FVKESK. DNA of the CDR3: TGTGCCAGCAGGTCCGCGGCCGAACCCGGGGAGTTGTTTTTT. Protein sequence: CASRSAAEPGELFF.

Remarks on this clonotype: The junction and the germline gene differ at one end; a read error may be behind it. The V call is TRBV30, the J call TRBJ2-2; tentative D call: TRBD1 (7 bases). The CDR3 has 13 residues. Germline V gives CDR1 GTSNPN, CDR2 SVGIG (reference sequence). In nucleotides, the CDR3 is TGTGCCTGGAATGGGACAGACACCGGGGGGCTGTTTTTT. Translating gives CAWNGTDTGGLFF. The variable domain in full, with the rest retrieved from reference TRBV30 and TRBJ2-2, is SQTIHQWPATLVQPVGSPLSLECTVEGTSNPNLYWYRQAAGRGLQLLFYSVGIGQISSEVPQNLSASRPQDRQFILSSKKLLLSDSGFYLCAWNGTDTGGLFFGEGSRLTVL.

A remark on this clonotype: Mismatch with germline at one junction end may stem from a read error. The CDR3 here is CARSSSRFF. For the CDR3, the DNA is TGTGCCAGGAGTTCCTCCCGGTTCTTT. V gene TRBV28 combines with J gene TRBJ1-1; D is unresolved. The CDR3 is 9 residues long. CDR1 is MDHEN and CDR2 is SYDVKM in the germline V gene.

This rearrangement joins TRBV28 to TRBJ2-2, with D perhaps given as TRBD1 or TRBD2 (6 bases each). The CDR3 runs to 15 residues. CDR1 MDHEN and CDR2 SYDVKM come from the germline V gene. Trimming pared 7 bases from V and 7 bases from J, leaving 19 bases between. CDR3 amino acids: CASNRTTGIIGELFF. The CDR3 DNA follows: TGTGCCAGCAATCGGACTACAGGGATAATCGGGGAGCTGTTTTTT.

This chain links TRBV19 with TRBJ1-5; D is unresolved. Germline V gene lookup returns CDR1 LNHDA and CDR2 SQIVND (reference sequence). The CDR3 covers 13 residues. Trimming removed 8 bases from V and 5 bases from J, with 13 bases in between. CDR3 sequence (DNA): TGTGCCAGTGGTCGGGCATACGATCAGCCCCAGCATTTT. This translates into CASGRAYDQPQHF.